The 5 T cell receptor beta chains below all came from one sample that was sequenced in a study of T cells after yellow fever vaccination. One entry per CDR3 protein results from TCRdb running MiXCR on the 5' RACE reads. This sample yields about 69,000 distinct CDR3 sequences, of which under 6.5% are seen a single time; roughly 2% belongs to the top ten. The source material was CD4+ T cells sorted from PBMCs, sampled approximately 15 days after the first yellow fever vaccination. These TCRs come from a man aged 18 to 29 who received the YFV17D yellow fever vaccine.

This clonotype was counted between two and nine times. The chain has TRBV12-5 and TRBJ1-1; D is unclear. In germline, CDR1 is LGHNT, CDR2 FRNRAP. The V end lost 1 base, the J end lost 4 bases, and 4 bases lay between the germline ends. The length of the CDR3 is 12 residues. DNA for the CDR3: TGTGCTAGTGGTTTGGAGTTCACTGAAGCTTTCTTT. It is translated as CASGLEFTEAFF.

This clonotype was observed at least ten times. The chain uses TRBV5-1 and TRBJ2-5; TRBD1 aligns across 10 bases. Germline V gene lookup returns CDR1 SGHRS and CDR2 YFSETQ. The CDR3 is made up of 15 amino acids. The trim removed 1 base at V and 4 bases at J, leaving 4 bases unmatched. CDR3 in amino acids: CASSLRDRGRETQYF. As DNA, the CDR3 is TGCGCCAGCAGCTTGAGAGACAGGGGGCGAGAGACCCAGTACTTC.

This clonotype was counted ten times or more. V usage is TRBV5-6 and J usage is TRBJ2-5, with D maybe TRBD1 (6 bases). The CDR3 consists of 15 residues. Trimming took 4 bases from V and 0 from J, leaving 13 bases between them. Germline V CDR1 and CDR2: SGHDT, YYEEEE. CDR3 DNA sequence: TGTGCCAGCAGCCTACTGCAGGGGTACCAAGAGACCCAGTACTTC. Protein product: CASSLLQGYQETQYF.

This clonotype has only a few counts. CDR3 sequence reads: CASTPAGTGTGYTF. In nucleotides, the CDR3 is TGTGCCAGTACCCCTGCCGGGACAGGAACTGGCTACACCTTC. The V gene is TRBV19, the J gene TRBJ1-2; 8 positions match TRBD1. This CDR3 comprises 14 residues. After removal of 7 bases from V and 7 bases from J, the junction contained 11 bases not matched to a gene. The germline CDR1 and CDR2 sequences are LNHDA and SQIVND (reference sequence).

Many counts were recorded for this clonotype. The chain joins TRBV5-4 to TRBJ1-6, with TRBD1 matching 9 bases. V shed 3 bases, J shed 7 bases, and the junction held 2 bases outside the gene matches. Per the germline V gene, CDR1 is SGHNT and CDR2 is YYREEE (reference sequence). The CDR3 runs 14 residues. Written as DNA, the CDR3 is TGTGCCAGCAGCTCCGGACAGGGGAATTCACCCCTCCACTTT. Its translation: CASSSGQGNSPLHF. Supplemented by reference TRBV5-4 and TRBJ1-6, the full variable domain reads ETGVTQSPTHLIKTRGQQVTLRCSSQSGHNTVSWYQQALGQGPQFIFQYYREEENGRGNFPPRFSGLQFPNYSSELNVNALELDDSALYLCASSSGQGNSPLHFGNGTRLTVT.